This T cell receptor beta chain was documented in a study of cytomegalovirus exposure and HLA in healthy donors. Study results and caveats: In a later analysis, first-cohort TCR clusters were found to tend to co-occur in the 100 to 150 validation repertoires. The study listed under 200 cytomegalovirus-associated TCR beta chains.

Donors were drawn from the approximately 120-subject validation cohort, separate from the approximately 700-subject first cohort. The assay was immunoSEQ multiplex PCR, and TCRdb's table has in-frame clones only and misses some. The sample consists of 100,000 to 150,000 clones, approximately 90% of them appearing once. The germline V gene encodes CDR1 SGHRS and CDR2 YFSETQ. Trimming shortened V by 4 bases and J by 2 bases, and 12 bases separated the two germline ends. The CDR3 totals 14 residues. To note about this clone: Its antigen is unidentified.

V and J are TRBV5-1 and TRBJ1-2; the D gene is possibly TRBD1 (6 bases). The receptor was derived from a woman under 30 in good health and CMV-seronegative. The specimen was PBMCs. The CDR3 spells CASSAGQSNYGYTF. CDR3 nucleotides: TGCGCCAGCAGCGCCGGACAGAGCAACTATGGCTACACCTTC.